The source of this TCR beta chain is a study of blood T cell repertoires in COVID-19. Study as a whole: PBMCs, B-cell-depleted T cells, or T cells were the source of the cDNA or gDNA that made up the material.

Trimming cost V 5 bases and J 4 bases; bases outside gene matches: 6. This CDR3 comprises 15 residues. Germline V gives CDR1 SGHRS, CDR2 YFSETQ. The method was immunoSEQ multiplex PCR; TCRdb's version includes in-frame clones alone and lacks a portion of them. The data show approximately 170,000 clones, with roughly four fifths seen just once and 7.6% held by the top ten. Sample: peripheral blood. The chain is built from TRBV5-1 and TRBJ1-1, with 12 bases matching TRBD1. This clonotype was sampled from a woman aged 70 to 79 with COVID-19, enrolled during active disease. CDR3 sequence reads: CASRLGQGATTEAFF. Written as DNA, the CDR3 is TGCGCCAGCAGACTGGGACAGGGGGCGACCACTGAAGCTTTCTTT.